Each of the 27 T cell receptor beta chains below was sequenced from the same sample in a study of CD8+ T cells in alopecia areata. Reverse transcribed after extraction, RNA yielded cDNA as the sequencing template. Repertoires were generated with immunoSEQ multiplex PCR, while TCRdb's copy carries only in-frame clones and drops some. The sample includes some 95,000 clones, 40% to 55% of them seen just once. The sequenced sample consisted of CD4+ T cells sorted from blood. The receptors originated from a human donor with alopecia areata.

The chain is built from TRBV6-6 and TRBJ2-2, with D tentatively TRBD2 (6 bases). The CDR3 is 15 amino acids. Germline-derived CDR1 and CDR2 are MNHNY and SVGAGI (reference sequence). The V gene lost 2 bases and the J gene lost 7 bases, with 14 bases spanning the gap. CDR3 coding DNA: TGTGCCAGCAGTTACGTGGAGGGGCAAGTCGGGGAGCTGTTTTTT. The encoded protein is CASSYVEGQVGELFF.

This chain joins TRBV5-1 and TRBJ1-2; no reliable D call. This CDR3 is built from 14 residues. Trimming removed 0 bases from V and 8 bases from J, with 14 bases in between. Germline lookup yields CDR1 SGHRS and CDR2 YFSETQ. In DNA, the CDR3 is TGCGCCAGCAGCTTGGAATCCCCTCTAGAGGGCTACACCTTC. It codes for CASSLESPLEGYTF.

This clone was seen only a few times. V is TRBV29-1 and J is TRBJ1-1; D is ambiguous. The V gene's germline CDR1 is SQVTM and CDR2 ANQGSEA. The V and J ends lost 4 bases and 7 bases respectively, with 13 bases between them. This CDR3 comprises 12 residues. The DNA of the CDR3 is TGCAGCGTTGGGGTGTTGGGGATTGAAGCTTTCTTT. The encoded protein is CSVGVLGIEAFF.

The rearrangement joins TRBV19 to TRBJ2-1, with D tentatively TRBD1 or TRBD2 (5 bases each). Deletions cut 3 bases from V and 5 bases from J, with 8 bases between. The CDR3 runs 13 residues. Germline values: CDR1 LNHDA, CDR2 SQIVND (reference sequence). The CDR3 nucleotides are TGTGCCAGTAGTATGAGGGGACACAATGAGCAGTTCTTC. Translating it yields CASSMRGHNEQFF.

This clone has more than one count but fewer than ten. V usage is TRBV30 and J usage is TRBJ1-1, with D tentatively TRBD1 (6 bases). The CDR3 length is 13 residues. Germline V lookup: CDR1 GTSNPN, CDR2 SVGIG (reference sequence). Trimming removed 4 bases at V and 4 bases at J, with 13 bases between. The CDR3 DNA reads TGTGCCTGGATGTGGGGGGCTGGCACTGAAGCTTTCTTT. Its protein is CAWMWGAGTEAFF.

There are a few counts of this clone. V usage is TRBV14 and J usage is TRBJ2-3, with 7 bases fitting TRBD1. CDR1 and CDR2 from the germline V gene are SGHDN and FVKESK. Unmatched junction bases numbered 6, after V lost 4 bases and J lost 5 bases. The CDR3 runs to 14 residues. The CDR3 reads CASSRGQWEDTQYF. CDR3 nucleotides: TGTGCCAGCAGCCGGGGACAGTGGGAAGATACGCAGTATTTT.

The table lists this clone with a few counts. V is TRBV30 and J is TRBJ1-6; D remains unclear. Germline V CDR1 and CDR2: GTSNPN, SVGIG (reference sequence). V was shortened by 7 bases and J by 1 base, with 11 bases between the two germline ends. CDR3 length: 14 residues. The CDR3 nucleotides read TGTGCCTCCGGTATTCAGTCCTATAATTCACCCCTCCACTTT. Translation: CASGIQSYNSPLHF.

The chain is built from TRBV29-1 and TRBJ2-1, with TRBD2 identical over 11 bases. Germline V gene data show CDR1 as SQVTM and CDR2 as ANQGSEA. The CDR3 loop spans 16 amino acids. V lost 4 bases, J lost 10 bases, and 15 bases stayed unmatched. CDR3 in DNA: TGCAGCGTTGTCTTCCCCCTAGCGGGAGGCCGCGGGGAGCAGTTCTTC. This encodes CSVVFPLAGGRGEQFF.

The V gene is TRBV5-4, the J gene TRBJ1-2, with unresolved D. The V end lost 0 bases, the J end lost 8 bases, and 11 bases lay between the germline ends. The CDR3 covers 13 residues. Germline-derived CDR1 and CDR2 are SGHNT and YYREEE (reference sequence). The DNA of the CDR3 is TGTGCCAGCAGCTTGGAAGCAGATAGGGGCTACACCTTC. Residues: CASSLEADRGYTF.

This clone has a handful of counts. This chain connects TRBV29-1 to TRBJ2-3; the D call may be TRBD1 or TRBD2 (5 bases each). Per the germline V gene, CDR1 is SQVTM and CDR2 is ANQGSEA. CDR3 length equals 14 residues. V lost 3 bases to trimming and J lost 6 bases, with 16 bases between them. CDR3 sequence reads: CSVEPGPVSDTQYF. The CDR3 coding sequence is TGCAGCGTTGAGCCGGGACCAGTATCGGATACGCAGTATTTT.

The rearrangement links TRBV4-2 to TRBJ1-2, with 7 nucleotides matching TRBD1. The length of the CDR3 is 15 residues. Per germline, CDR1 LGHNA and CDR2 YNFKEQ. J was trimmed by 3 bases and V by 1 base; bases with no gene match: 5. CDR3 protein: CASSQVTRGDYGYTF. CDR3 bases: TGTGCCAGCAGCCAAGTTACCAGGGGGGACTATGGCTACACCTTC.

The chain uses TRBV25-1 and TRBJ2-5; no firm D call. The CDR3 length is 11 residues. V was cut by 6 bases and J by 4 bases, with 6 bases left in between. Germline CDR1 MGHDK, CDR2 SYGVNS. CDR3 bases: TGTGCCAGCAGCCTCGGAGAGACCCAGTACTTC. Protein product: CASSLGETQYF.

There are a few counts of this clone. The J gene is TRBJ1-2, the V gene TRBV23-1; D remains unclear. TRBV23-1 is flagged as an ORF with uncertain function. The CDR3 covers 16 residues. Trimming removed 3 bases from V and 6 bases from J, with 20 bases in between. CDR3 in DNA: TGCGCCAGCAGTCAGCCCAGTCCGGGCGCTAGGGATGGCTACACCTTC. This translates into CASSQPSPGARDGYTF.

A word on this clone: One end of the junction varies from germline; a read error may be responsible. The chain combines TRBV4-1 with TRBJ1-2; D uncertain. CDR3 size: 15 residues. Per germline, CDR1 MGHRA and CDR2 YSYEKL. The CDR3 sequence: CASSLSSDITPAGFF. CDR3 bases: TGCGCCAGCAGCCTCAGTTCAGACATCACGCCAGCGGGTTTCTTC.

Only a few counts were recorded for this clone. The chain is built from TRBV28 and TRBJ2-1; a weak D match, TRBD1 (5 bases). Germline assignment: CDR1 MDHEN and CDR2 SYDVKM. The CDR3 runs 14 residues. Trimming took 7 bases from V and 3 from J, leaving 13 bases between them. CDR3 sequence: CASIGAGIYNEQFF. DNA for the CDR3: TGTGCCAGCATAGGGGCTGGGATCTACAATGAGCAGTTCTTC.

The chain combines TRBV7-3 with TRBJ2-1; D remains ambiguous. Germline V CDR1 and CDR2: SGHTA, FQGTGA. The CDR3 runs 13 residues. V was shortened by 5 bases and J by 4 bases, with 9 bases between the two germline ends. CDR3 region: CASSIADYNEQFF. For the CDR3, the DNA is TGTGCCAGCAGCATAGCTGATTACAATGAGCAGTTCTTC.

This chain uses TRBV30 with TRBJ1-1, with D unclear. Trimming left V 4 bases short and J 11 bases short, with 14 bases between. The CDR3 totals 11 residues. Germline V gene data show CDR1 as GTSNPN and CDR2 as SVGIG (reference sequence). DNA of the CDR3: TGTGCCTGGAAGCTACTGGGTCGGGCTTTCTTT. Amino acid sequence: CAWKLLGRAFF.

The table lists this clone with a few counts. The genes are TRBV30 and TRBJ2-7, with D possibly TRBD1 on 5 matching bases. With 0 bases removed from V and 2 bases from J, the gap between germline ends came to 11 bases. Germline V CDR1 and CDR2: GTSNPN, SVGIG (reference sequence). CDR3 size: 14 residues. The CDR3 loop is CAWSVGQGPYEQYF. The DNA of the CDR3 is TGTGCCTGGAGTGTTGGGCAGGGTCCCTACGAGCAGTACTTC.

This chain joins TRBV23-1 and TRBJ2-1, with TRBD1 as a possible D gene (6 bases). TRBV23-1 is annotated as an ORF whose role is uncertain. The CDR3 loop spans 16 amino acids. Trimming stripped 4 bases from V and 4 bases from J, with 17 bases between. The DNA for the CDR3 is TGCGCCAGCAGTCGACCGGGACATCATATTTACAATGAGCAGTTCTTC. Translation gives CASSRPGHHIYNEQFF.

This clone was counted a few times. V and J are TRBV29-1 and TRBJ2-1; maybe TRBD1 (6 bases). V lost 3 bases and J 2 bases, leaving 11 bases between the germline ends. The CDR3 runs to 14 residues. Germline CDR1 and CDR2: SQVTM and ANQGSEA. CDR3 sequence (DNA): TGCAGCGTTGATGAGGGGGTCGCCTACAATGAGCAGTTCTTC. Amino acid sequence: CSVDEGVAYNEQFF.

This clone occurred a few times. This chain links TRBV18 with TRBJ2-5; 7 bases align to TRBD2. The junction had 5 bases not matched to a gene; V was cut back by 2 bases and J by 2 bases. CDR1 is KGHSH, CDR2 LQKENI, per germline. This CDR3 has 15 amino acids. The CDR3 here is CASSPSRGIQETQYF. CDR3 coding DNA: TGTGCCAGCTCACCATCGCGGGGGATACAAGAGACCCAGTACTTC.

This clone was seen a few times. This chain links TRBV27 with TRBJ1-6; possible D gene TRBD1, 6 bases. The CDR3 runs 15 residues. Looked up from germline, CDR1 is MNHEY and CDR2 is SMNVEV (reference sequence). The V gene lost 4 bases and the J gene lost 7 bases, with 14 bases spanning the gap. DNA of the CDR3: TGTGCCAGCAGTTCGTACAGGGAAAAAAATTCACCCCTCCACTTT. The encoded protein is CASSSYREKNSPLHF.

CDR3 in amino acids: CASSLGQGNYGYTF. The CDR3 region has the DNA TGTGCCAGCAGCTTAGGACAGGGGAACTATGGCTACACCTTC. The chain couples TRBV7-2 to TRBJ1-2; 8 bases line up with TRBD1. The length of the CDR3 is 14 residues. V shed 1 base and J 2 bases; nucleotides not matched to a gene: 0. CDR1 is SGHTA, CDR2 FQGNSA, per germline.

Notes on this clone: Other DNA sequences from this sample encode an identical CDR3 as well. The rearrangement uses TRBV29-1 and TRBJ2-6; D is undetermined. Germline V gene data show CDR1 as SQVTM and CDR2 as ANQGSEA. This CDR3 has 13 residues. V lost 4 bases, J lost 2 bases, and 6 bases lay in between. CDR3 nucleotide sequence: TGCAGCGTTGCCCGTACTGGGGCCAACGTCCTGACTTTC. Its translation: CSVARTGANVLTF.

Notes on this clone: This same CDR3 is encoded by further DNA sequences in the sample. The chain recombines TRBV30 with TRBJ2-7; D remains ambiguous. The CDR3 covers 11 residues. The ends were cut back, 1 base at V and 3 bases at J, with 4 bases in the middle. The germline gives CDR1 GTSNPN, CDR2 SVGIG (reference sequence). CDR3 coding DNA: TGTGCCTGGAGTGATAACTACGAGCAGTACTTC. This gives the protein CAWSDNYEQYF. Complete variable domain (other parts from reference TRBV30 and TRBJ2-7): SQTIHQWPATLVQPVGSPLSLECTVEGTSNPNLYWYRQAAGRGLQLLFYSVGIGQISSEVPQNLSASRPQDRQFILSSKKLLLSDSGFYLCAWSDNYEQYFGPGTRLTVT.

In its sample, this clone was seen a few times. This chain links TRBV4-1 with TRBJ2-7; the match to TRBD2 covers 14 bases. Per the germline V gene, CDR1 is MGHRA and CDR2 is YSYEKL. J gave up 1 base and V 3 bases, and 8 bases lay outside the gene matches. This CDR3 comprises 18 residues. CDR3 nucleotides: TGCGCCAGCAGCCAGAGGACTAGCGGGGGGACCCGTTCCTACGAGCAGTACTTC. It yields the protein CASSQRTSGGTRSYEQYF.

This clone was counted between two and nine times. The chain combines TRBV5-1 with TRBJ2-1; 7 bases align to TRBD2. There are 14 residues in the CDR3. CDR1 is SGHRS and CDR2 is YFSETQ in the germline V gene. J was trimmed by 2 bases and V by 2 bases; bases with no gene match: 1. The DNA of the CDR3 is TGCGCCAGCAGCTTCGGGACTACCTACAATGAGCAGTTCTTC. Translating it yields CASSFGTTYNEQFF.